The 18 T cell receptor beta chains reported below all come from one sample, sequenced in a study of cytomegalovirus exposure and HLA in healthy donors. Researchers ran the PCR with 60 Vbeta and 13 Jbeta primers. This table comes from immunoSEQ multiplex PCR, and its TCRdb copy is limited to in-frame clones, with some not included. The sample shows some 150,000 clones, about 80% of them seen only once. Sequencing was done on a sample of PBMCs. These receptors originate from a woman in her 50s in good health and CMV-seropositive.

The V call is TRBV6-7, the J call TRBJ2-7, with D perhaps TRBD2 (6 bases). TRBV6-7 is an open reading frame, and its role is uncertain. The CDR3 length is 14 residues. Trimming shortened V by 7 bases and J by 4 bases, and 17 bases separated the two germline ends. CDR3 region: CASKSDMGGYEQYF. CDR3 in DNA: TGTGCCAGCAAGAGCGACATGGGGGGTTACGAGCAGTACTTC.

This chain connects TRBV4-1 to TRBJ2-4, with 7 bases identical to TRBD2. This CDR3 has 14 amino acids. Germline values: CDR1 MGHRA, CDR2 YSYEKL. Germline trimming cut 3 bases from V and 5 bases from J; bases unmatched to any gene: 4. The CDR3 loop is CASSQVAGQNIQYF. In nucleotides, the CDR3 is TGCGCCAGCAGCCAGGTAGCGGGTCAAAACATTCAGTACTTC.

J is TRBJ2-1 and V is TRBV6-1, with 11 bases lining up with TRBD2. The CDR3 extends over 14 amino acids. J was trimmed by 8 bases and V by 6 bases; bases with no gene match: 6. Germline assignment: CDR1 MNHNS and CDR2 SASEGT. The CDR3 here is CASSFSGGADEQFF. DNA for the CDR3: TGTGCCAGCAGCTTTAGCGGGGGGGCGGATGAGCAGTTCTTC.

This clone was observed a few times. The V call is TRBV30, the J call TRBJ2-1; 10 bases are shared with TRBD2. Trimming cost V 2 bases and J 10 bases; bases outside gene matches: 5. Germline V gene lookup returns CDR1 GTSNPN and CDR2 SVGIG (reference sequence). The CDR3 is made up of 13 amino acids. CDR3 sequence reads: CAWSMGLALEQFF. Written as DNA, the CDR3 is TGTGCCTGGAGTATGGGACTAGCGCTCGAGCAGTTCTTC.

The CDR3 nucleotides read TGTGCCAGTAGTCCTACAGGGGACTCTAACTATGGCTACACCTTC. It encodes CASSPTGDSNYGYTF. The chain couples TRBV19 to TRBJ1-2; 7 bases agree with TRBD1. J was trimmed by 0 bases and V by 5 bases; bases with no gene match: 6. Germline CDR1 and CDR2: LNHDA and SQIVND (reference sequence). The CDR3 length is 15 residues.

This clone was picked up a small number of times. The CDR3 sequence is CASSVVGLAANEQFF. Here the CDR3 DNA reads TGTGCCAGCAGCGTAGTTGGACTAGCGGCTAATGAGCAGTTCTTC. The rearrangement joins TRBV9 to TRBJ2-1, with 10 bases identical to TRBD2. The CDR3 has 15 residues. V was pared by 0 bases and J by 7 bases, with 4 bases of the junction left unmatched. Germline CDR1 reads SGDLS; CDR2 reads YYNGEE.

This clone has just one count. The CDR3 bases are TGTGCCAGCAGACCCACAGGGAACACTGAAGCTTTCTTT. It codes for CASRPTGNTEAFF. V and J are TRBV6-5 and TRBJ1-1; a weak D match, TRBD1 (5 bases). The CDR3 is made up of 13 amino acids. The ends were cut back, 6 bases at V and 1 base at J, with 9 bases in the middle. The germline gives CDR1 MNHEY, CDR2 SVGAGI.

The gene calls are TRBV27 and TRBJ1-1, with 8 positions matching TRBD1. The CDR3 is 14 amino acids. V gave up 4 bases and J gave up 4 bases; unmatched junction bases: 5. CDR1 is MNHEY and CDR2 is SMNVEV in the germline V gene (reference sequence). The CDR3 bases are TGTGCCAGCAGTTCCCGGACAGGGAGCACTGAAGCTTTCTTT. This encodes CASSSRTGSTEAFF.

This clone has just one count. The J gene is TRBJ2-2, the V gene TRBV6-1; tentatively, D is TRBD1 (6 bases). Between the trimmed V and J ends, which lost 8 bases and 5 bases, there was a span of 15 bases. Per germline, CDR1 MNHNS and CDR2 SASEGT. The CDR3 runs 14 residues. The CDR3 nucleotides are TGTGCCAGCGGGACACTAACTGGGACCGGGGAGCTGTTTTTT. Its protein product is CASGTLTGTGELFF.

This clone was recorded a few times. The chain combines TRBV5-6 with TRBJ2-7; 8 bases agree with TRBD2. The CDR3 totals 13 residues. Germline assignment: CDR1 SGHDT and CDR2 YYEEEE. V trimming: 5 bases; J trimming: 3 bases; junction bases outside the gene matches: 4. This CDR3 is CASRPGTSYEQYF. Written as DNA, the CDR3 is TGTGCCAGCAGACCCGGGACTAGCTACGAGCAGTACTTC. The full variable domain, its missing parts supplied by reference TRBV5-6 and TRBJ2-7, is DAGVTQSPTHLIKTRGQQVTLRCSPKSGHDTVSWYQQALGQGPQFIFQYYEEEERQRGNFPDRFSGHQFPNYSSELNVNALLLGDSALYLCASRPGTSYEQYFGPGTRLTVT.

The chain couples TRBV5-6 to TRBJ2-7, with D possibly TRBD2 on 5 matching bases. The CDR3 loop spans 14 amino acids. Per the germline V gene, CDR1 is SGHDT and CDR2 is YYEEEE. Between the trimmed V and J ends, which lost 0 bases and 7 bases, there was a span of 14 bases. CDR3 sequence: CASSLGGREREQYF. DNA for the CDR3: TGTGCCAGCAGCTTGGGGGGTAGGGAGCGGGAGCAGTACTTC.

The V gene is TRBV5-6, the J gene TRBJ1-1, with D possibly TRBD1 on 6 matching bases. Germline V gene lookup returns CDR1 SGHDT and CDR2 YYEEEE. The CDR3 totals 15 residues. Trimming took 4 bases from V and 1 from J, leaving 14 bases between them. CDR3 sequence (DNA): TGTGCCAGCAGCAGGACAGATGGAGGGAACACTGAAGCTTTCTTT. This sequence encodes CASSRTDGGNTEAFF.

V is TRBV4-1 and J is TRBJ2-1; 7 bases match TRBD1. Unmatched junction bases numbered 4, after V lost 4 bases and J lost 4 bases. This CDR3 has 14 amino acids. The V gene's germline CDR1 is MGHRA and CDR2 YSYEKL. The CDR3 nucleotides are TGCGCCAGCAGCCGGACGGGACAGTACAATGAGCAGTTCTTC. Its protein product is CASSRTGQYNEQFF.

This chain joins TRBV6-6 and TRBJ2-7; D remains unclear. The CDR3 extends over 9 amino acids. The germline V gene has CDR1 MNHNY and CDR2 SVGAGI (reference sequence). CDR3 amino acids: CAISYEQYF. The CDR3 bases are TGTGCGATCAGCTACGAGCAGTACTTC.

The chain recombines TRBV5-8 with TRBJ2-2; D possibly corresponds to TRBD2 (6 bases). This CDR3 spans 16 amino acids. Per the germline V gene, CDR1 is SGHTS and CDR2 is YDEGEE. With 2 bases removed from V and 2 bases from J, the gap between germline ends came to 13 bases. The CDR3 nucleotides are TGTGCCAGCAGCTTTGGAACGGGGGTTAACACCGGGGAGCTGTTTTTT. Encoded protein: CASSFGTGVNTGELFF.

V usage is TRBV7-9 and J usage is TRBJ1-6; the D is unclear. V was clipped by 6 bases and J by 14 bases, with 14 bases between them. The CDR3 has 12 residues. CDR1 and CDR2 from the germline V gene are SEHNR and FQNEAQ (reference sequence). The CDR3 DNA is TGTGCCAGCAGTAGACCGAGGGAATCCCTCCACTTT. This translates into CASSRPRESLHF.

This sequence joins TRBV5-6 and TRBJ2-3, with TRBD2 as a possible D gene (5 bases). The germline V gene has CDR1 SGHDT and CDR2 YYEEEE. The CDR3 contains 13 residues. V was clipped by 5 bases and J by 2 bases, with 9 bases between them. CDR3 in DNA: TGTGCCAGCAGTTCAGACTACACAGATACGCAGTATTTT. Its protein is CASSSDYTDTQYF.

The V and J genes are TRBV19 and TRBJ1-4; 7 positions agree with TRBD1. This CDR3 contains 15 residues. Germline loops: CDR1 LNHDA, CDR2 SQIVND (reference sequence). V trimming: 6 bases; J trimming: 8 bases; junction bases outside the gene matches: 12. The CDR3 protein is CASRPDRVGSEKLFF. In nucleotides, the CDR3 is TGTGCCAGTAGACCCGACAGGGTTGGTTCAGAAAAACTGTTTTTT. Based on the CDR3 plus reference TRBV19 and TRBJ1-4, the full variable domain is DGGITQSPKYLFRKEGQNVTLSCEQNLNHDAMYWYRQDPGQGLRLIYYSQIVNDFQKGDIAEGYSVSREKKESFPLTVTSAQKNPTAFYLCASRPDRVGSEKLFFGSGTQLSVL.